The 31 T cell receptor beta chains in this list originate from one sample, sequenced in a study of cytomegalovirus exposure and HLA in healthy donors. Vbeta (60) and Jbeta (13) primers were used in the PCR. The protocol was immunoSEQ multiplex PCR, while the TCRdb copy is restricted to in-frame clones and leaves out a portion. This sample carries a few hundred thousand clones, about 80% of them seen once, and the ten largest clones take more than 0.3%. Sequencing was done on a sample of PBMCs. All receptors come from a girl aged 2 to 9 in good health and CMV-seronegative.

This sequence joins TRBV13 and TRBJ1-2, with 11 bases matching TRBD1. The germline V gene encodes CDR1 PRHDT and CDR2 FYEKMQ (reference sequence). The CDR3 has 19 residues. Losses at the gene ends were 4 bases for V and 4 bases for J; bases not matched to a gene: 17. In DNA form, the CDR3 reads TGTGCCAGCAGCTCCTTGAACCACCTGGGACAGGGGGGCGCCTATGGCTACACCTTC. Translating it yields CASSSLNHLGQGGAYGYTF.

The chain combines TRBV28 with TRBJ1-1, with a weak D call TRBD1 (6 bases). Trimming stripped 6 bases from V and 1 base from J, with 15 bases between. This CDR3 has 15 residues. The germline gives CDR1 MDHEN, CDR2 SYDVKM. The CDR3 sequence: CASSRLGGANTEAFF. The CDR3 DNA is TGTGCCAGCAGCCGCCTAGGGGGGGCGAACACTGAAGCTTTCTTT.

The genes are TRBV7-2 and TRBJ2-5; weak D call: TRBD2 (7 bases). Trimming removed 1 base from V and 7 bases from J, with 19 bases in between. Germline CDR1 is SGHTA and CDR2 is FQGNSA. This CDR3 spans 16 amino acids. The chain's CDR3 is CASSLGGSRAGATQYF. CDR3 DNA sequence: TGTGCCAGCAGCTTAGGAGGTAGCCGGGCGGGGGCGACCCAGTACTTC.

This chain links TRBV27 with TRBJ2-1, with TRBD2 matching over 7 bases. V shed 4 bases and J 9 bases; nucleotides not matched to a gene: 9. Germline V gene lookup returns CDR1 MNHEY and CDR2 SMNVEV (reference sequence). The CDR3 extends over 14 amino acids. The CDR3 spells CASSWSGTQLEQFF. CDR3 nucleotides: TGTGCCAGCAGTTGGAGCGGGACCCAACTTGAGCAGTTCTTC.

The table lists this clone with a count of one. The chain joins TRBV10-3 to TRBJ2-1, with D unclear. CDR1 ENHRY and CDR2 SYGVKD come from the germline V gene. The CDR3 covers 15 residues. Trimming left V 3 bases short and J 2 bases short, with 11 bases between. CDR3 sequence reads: CAISELAEAYNEQFF. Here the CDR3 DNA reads TGTGCCATCAGTGAACTCGCCGAAGCCTACAATGAGCAGTTCTTC.

CDR3 nucleotides: TGCAGTGTCGCCCAGGGTGACGAGCAGTACTTC. As protein: CSVAQGDEQYF. The chain uses TRBV20-1 and TRBJ2-7; TRBD1 is a possible D gene (5 bases). CDR3 length equals 11 residues. Germline values: CDR1 DFQATT, CDR2 SNEGSKA (reference sequence). Between the trimmed V and J ends, which lost 7 bases and 5 bases, there was a span of 12 bases.

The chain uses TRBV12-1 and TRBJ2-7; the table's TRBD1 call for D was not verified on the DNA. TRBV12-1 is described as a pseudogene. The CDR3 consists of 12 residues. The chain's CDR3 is CATQGAAYEQYF. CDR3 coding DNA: TGTGCCACCCAGGGGGCTGCCTACGAGCAGTACTTC.

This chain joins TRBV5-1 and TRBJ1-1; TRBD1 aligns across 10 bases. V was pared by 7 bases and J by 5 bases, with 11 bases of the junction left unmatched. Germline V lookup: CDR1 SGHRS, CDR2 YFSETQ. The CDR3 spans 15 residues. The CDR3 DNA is TGCGCCAGCCAAACGTCCCCGGGACAGGGGACTGAAGCTTTCTTT. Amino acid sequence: CASQTSPGQGTEAFF.

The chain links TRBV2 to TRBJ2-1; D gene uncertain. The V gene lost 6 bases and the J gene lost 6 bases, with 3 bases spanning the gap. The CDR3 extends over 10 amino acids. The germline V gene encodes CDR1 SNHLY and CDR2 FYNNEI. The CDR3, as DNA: TGTGCCAGCAGCCGCAATGAGCAGTTCTTC. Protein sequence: CASSRNEQFF.

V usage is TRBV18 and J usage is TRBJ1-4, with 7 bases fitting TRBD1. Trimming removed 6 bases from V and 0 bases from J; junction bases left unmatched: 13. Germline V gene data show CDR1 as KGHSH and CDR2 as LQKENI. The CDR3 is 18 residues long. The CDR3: CASSRTGPPGATNEKLFF. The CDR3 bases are TGTGCCAGCTCGCGGACAGGCCCTCCTGGGGCAACTAATGAAAAACTGTTTTTT.

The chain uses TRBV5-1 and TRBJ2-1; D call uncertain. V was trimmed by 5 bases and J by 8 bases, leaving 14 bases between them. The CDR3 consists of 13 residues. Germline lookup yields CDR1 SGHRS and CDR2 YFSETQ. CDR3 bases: TGCGCCAGCAGTCCCCTCCGGTCGGATGAGCAGTTCTTC. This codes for CASSPLRSDEQFF.

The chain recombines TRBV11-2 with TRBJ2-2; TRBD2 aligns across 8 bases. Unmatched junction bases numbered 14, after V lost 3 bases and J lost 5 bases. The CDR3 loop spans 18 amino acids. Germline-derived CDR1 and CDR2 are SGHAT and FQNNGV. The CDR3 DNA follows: TGTGCCAGCAGCTTTGTAACGGGAGGGATAGATTGGACCGGGGAGCTGTTTTTT. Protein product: CASSFVTGGIDWTGELFF. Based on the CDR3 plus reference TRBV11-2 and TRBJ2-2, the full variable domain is EAGVAQSPRYKIIEKRQSVAFWCNPISGHATLYWYQQILGQGPKLLIQFQNNGVVDDSQLPKDRFSAERLKGVDSTLKIQPAKLEDSAVYLCASSFVTGGIDWTGELFFGEGSRLTVL.

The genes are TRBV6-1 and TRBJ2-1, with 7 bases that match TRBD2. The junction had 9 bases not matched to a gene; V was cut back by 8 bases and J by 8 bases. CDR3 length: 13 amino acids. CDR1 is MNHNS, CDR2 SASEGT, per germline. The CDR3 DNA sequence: TGTGCCAGCCGGGTAGCGGGTGGAGATGAGCAGTTCTTC. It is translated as CASRVAGGDEQFF.

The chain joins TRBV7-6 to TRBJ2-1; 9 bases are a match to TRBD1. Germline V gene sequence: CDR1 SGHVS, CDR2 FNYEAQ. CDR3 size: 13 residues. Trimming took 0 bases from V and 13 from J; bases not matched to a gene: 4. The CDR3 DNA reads TGTGCCAGCAGCTTAGCGTGGGACAGGGTCCAGTTCTTC. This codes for CASSLAWDRVQFF.

CDR3 loop: CASSELDSTEAFF. CDR3 coding DNA: TGTGCCAGCAGTGAATTGGACAGCACTGAAGCTTTCTTT. V and J are TRBV28 and TRBJ1-1; TRBD1 might be the D (6 bases). Germline-derived CDR1 and CDR2 are MDHEN and SYDVKM. The CDR3 runs 13 residues. The V and J ends lost 5 bases and 4 bases respectively, with 11 bases between them.

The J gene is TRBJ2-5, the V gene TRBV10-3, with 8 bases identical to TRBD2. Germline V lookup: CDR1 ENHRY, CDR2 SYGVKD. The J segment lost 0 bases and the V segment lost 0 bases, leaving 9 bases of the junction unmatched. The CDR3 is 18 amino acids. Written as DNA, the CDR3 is TGTGCCATCAGTGAGTCTTCGGGCGGGGGGTATTACCAAGAGACCCAGTACTTC. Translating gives CAISESSGGGYYQETQYF.

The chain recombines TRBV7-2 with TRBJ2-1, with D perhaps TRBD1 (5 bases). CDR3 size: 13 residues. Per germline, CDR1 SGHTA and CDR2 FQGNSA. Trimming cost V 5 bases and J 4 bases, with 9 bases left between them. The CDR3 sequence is CASSQGDYNEQFF. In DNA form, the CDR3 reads TGTGCCAGCAGCCAAGGGGATTACAATGAGCAGTTCTTC.

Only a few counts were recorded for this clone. The CDR3 DNA reads TGTGCCAGCAGCTTCAGTTCCTACGAGCAGTACTTC. Protein sequence: CASSFSSYEQYF. J is TRBJ2-7 and V is TRBV7-9, with D unresolved. Germline CDR1 SEHNR, CDR2 FQNEAQ (reference sequence). The CDR3 spans 12 residues. With 3 bases removed from V and 1 base from J, the gap between germline ends came to 4 bases. Full variable domain (missing parts from reference TRBV7-9 and TRBJ2-7): DTGVSQNPRHKITKRGQNVTFRCDPISEHNRLYWYRQTLGQGPEFLTYFQNEAQLEKSRLLSDRFSAERPKGSFSTLEIQRTEQGDSAMYLCASSFSSYEQYFGPGTRLTVT.

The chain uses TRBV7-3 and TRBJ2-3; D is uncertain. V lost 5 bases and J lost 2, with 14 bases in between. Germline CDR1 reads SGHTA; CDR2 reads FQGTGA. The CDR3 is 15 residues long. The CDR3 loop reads CASSEIYSNTDTQYF. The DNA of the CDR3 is TGTGCCAGCAGCGAGATCTACTCTAACACAGATACGCAGTATTTT.

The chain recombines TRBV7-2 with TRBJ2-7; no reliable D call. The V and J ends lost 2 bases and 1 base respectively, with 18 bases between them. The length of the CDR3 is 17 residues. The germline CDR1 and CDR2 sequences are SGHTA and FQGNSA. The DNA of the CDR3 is TGTGCCAGCAGCTTAACCGGTAGCCATGTCGGGTCCTACGAGCAGTACTTC. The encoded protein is CASSLTGSHVGSYEQYF. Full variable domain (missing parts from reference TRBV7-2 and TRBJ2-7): GAGVSQSPSNKVTEKGKDVELRCDPISGHTALYWYRQSLGQGLEFLIYFQGNSAPDKSGLPSDRFSAERTGGSVSTLTIQRTQQEDSAVYLCASSLTGSHVGSYEQYFGPGTRLTVT.

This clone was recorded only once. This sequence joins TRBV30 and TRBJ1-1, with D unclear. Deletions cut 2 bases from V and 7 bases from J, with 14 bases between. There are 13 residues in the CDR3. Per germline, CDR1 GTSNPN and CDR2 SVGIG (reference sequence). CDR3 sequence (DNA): TGTGCCTGGAGTCCGGACGAGGGCGTTGAAGCTTTCTTT. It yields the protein CAWSPDEGVEAFF.

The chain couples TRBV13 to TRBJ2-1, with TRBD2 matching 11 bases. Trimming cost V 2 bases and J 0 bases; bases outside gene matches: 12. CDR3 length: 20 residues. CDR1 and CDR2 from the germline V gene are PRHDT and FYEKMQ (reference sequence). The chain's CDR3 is CASSLTRSGGGSGSYNEQFF. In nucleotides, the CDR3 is TGTGCCAGCAGCTTAACGCGTAGCGGGGGGGGATCGGGCTCCTACAATGAGCAGTTCTTC. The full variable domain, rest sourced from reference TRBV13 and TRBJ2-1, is AAGVIQSPRHLIKEKRETATLKCYPIPRHDTVYWYQQGPGQDPQFLISFYEKMQSDKGSIPDRFSAQQFSDYHSELNMSSLELGDSALYFCASSLTRSGGGSGSYNEQFFGPGTRLTVL.

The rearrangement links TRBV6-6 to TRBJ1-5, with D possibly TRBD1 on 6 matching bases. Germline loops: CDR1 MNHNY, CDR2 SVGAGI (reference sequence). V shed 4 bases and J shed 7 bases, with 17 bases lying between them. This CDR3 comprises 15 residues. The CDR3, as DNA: TGTGCCAGCAGTTCGGACCAGGGGATGGGGCAGCCCCAGCATTTT. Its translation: CASSSDQGMGQPQHF.

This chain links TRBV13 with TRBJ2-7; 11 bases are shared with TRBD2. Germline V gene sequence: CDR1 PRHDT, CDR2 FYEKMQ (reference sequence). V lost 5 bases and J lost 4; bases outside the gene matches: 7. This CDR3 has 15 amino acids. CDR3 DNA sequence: TGTGCCAGCAGCGAGCTAGCGGGAGGCCGGTACGAGCAGTACTTC. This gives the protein CASSELAGGRYEQYF.

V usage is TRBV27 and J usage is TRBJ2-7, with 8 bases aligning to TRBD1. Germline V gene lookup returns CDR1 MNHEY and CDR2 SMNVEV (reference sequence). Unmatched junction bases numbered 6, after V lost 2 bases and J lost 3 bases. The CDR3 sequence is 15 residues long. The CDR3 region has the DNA TGTGCCAGCAGTTTAAGTACAGGGGGATTCTACGAGCAGTACTTC. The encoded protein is CASSLSTGGFYEQYF.

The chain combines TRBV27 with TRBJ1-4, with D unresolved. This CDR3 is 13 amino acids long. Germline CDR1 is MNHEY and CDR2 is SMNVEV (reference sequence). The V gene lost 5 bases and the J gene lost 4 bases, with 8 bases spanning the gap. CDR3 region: CASSRLSNEKLFF. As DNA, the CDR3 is TGTGCCAGCAGTAGACTGAGTAATGAAAAACTGTTTTTT.

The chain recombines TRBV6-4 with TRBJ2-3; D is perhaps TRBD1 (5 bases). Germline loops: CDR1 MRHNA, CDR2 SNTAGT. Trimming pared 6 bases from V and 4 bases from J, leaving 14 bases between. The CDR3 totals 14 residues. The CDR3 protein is CASRVRTTADTQYF. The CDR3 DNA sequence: TGTGCCAGCAGAGTTCGGACAACTGCAGATACGCAGTATTTT.

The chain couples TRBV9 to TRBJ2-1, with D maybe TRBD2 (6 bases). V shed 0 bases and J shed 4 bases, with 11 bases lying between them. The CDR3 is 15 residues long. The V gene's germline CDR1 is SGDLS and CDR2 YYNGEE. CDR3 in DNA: TGTGCCAGCAGCGTAGGGCGGGAAATGTACAATGAGCAGTTCTTC. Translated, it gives CASSVGREMYNEQFF.

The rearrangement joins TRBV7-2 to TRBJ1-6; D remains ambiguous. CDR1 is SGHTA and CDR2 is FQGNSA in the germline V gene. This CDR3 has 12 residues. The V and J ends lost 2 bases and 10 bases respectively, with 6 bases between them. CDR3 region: CASSLNQSPLHF. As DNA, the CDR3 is TGTGCCAGCAGCTTAAATCAATCACCCCTCCACTTT.

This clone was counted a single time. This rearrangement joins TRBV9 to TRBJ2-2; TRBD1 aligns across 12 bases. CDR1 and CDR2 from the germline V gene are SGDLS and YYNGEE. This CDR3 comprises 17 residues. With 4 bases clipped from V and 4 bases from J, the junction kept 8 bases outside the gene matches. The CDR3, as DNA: TGTGCCAGCAGCTCCGCGGGGGACAGGGGGCTCACCGGGGAGCTGTTTTTT. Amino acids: CASSSAGDRGLTGELFF.

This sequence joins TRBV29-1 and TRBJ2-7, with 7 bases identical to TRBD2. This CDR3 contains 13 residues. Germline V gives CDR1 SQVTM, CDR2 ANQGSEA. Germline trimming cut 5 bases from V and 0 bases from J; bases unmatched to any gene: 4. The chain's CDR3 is CSVKGGSSYEQYF. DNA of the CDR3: TGCAGCGTTAAAGGCGGGAGCTCCTACGAGCAGTACTTC.